This T cell receptor beta chain was sequenced in a study of shared clonotypes between healthy human individuals. Some clones are missing from TCRdb's copy, which holds only in-frame ones; the method was immunoSEQ multiplex PCR. The sample includes roughly 2 million clones, 90% to 95% seen only once; the top ten take 0.1% to 0.15%. Trimming removed 10 bases at V and 3 bases at J, with 18 bases between. Germline CDR1 reads SNHLY; CDR2 reads FYNNEI. The CDR3 contains 14 residues. Sequenced material: naive CD4+ T cells sorted from blood. Subset given: CD45RA+ positively selected. The TCR sequence derives from a man aged 18 to 35 in good health. The V gene is TRBV2, the J gene TRBJ2-5, with D perhaps being TRBD1 or TRBD2 (6 bases each). The CDR3: CATLLGGYEETQYF. In DNA form, the CDR3 reads TGTGCCACCCTCCTAGGGGGGTATGAAGAGACCCAGTACTTC. The variable domain in full, completed from reference TRBV2 and TRBJ2-5, reads EPEVTQTPSHQVTQMGQEVILRCVPISNHLYFYWYRQILGQKVEFLVSFYNNEISEKSEIFDDQFSVERPDGSNFTLKIRSTKLEDSAMYFCATLLGGYEETQYFGPGTRLLVL.